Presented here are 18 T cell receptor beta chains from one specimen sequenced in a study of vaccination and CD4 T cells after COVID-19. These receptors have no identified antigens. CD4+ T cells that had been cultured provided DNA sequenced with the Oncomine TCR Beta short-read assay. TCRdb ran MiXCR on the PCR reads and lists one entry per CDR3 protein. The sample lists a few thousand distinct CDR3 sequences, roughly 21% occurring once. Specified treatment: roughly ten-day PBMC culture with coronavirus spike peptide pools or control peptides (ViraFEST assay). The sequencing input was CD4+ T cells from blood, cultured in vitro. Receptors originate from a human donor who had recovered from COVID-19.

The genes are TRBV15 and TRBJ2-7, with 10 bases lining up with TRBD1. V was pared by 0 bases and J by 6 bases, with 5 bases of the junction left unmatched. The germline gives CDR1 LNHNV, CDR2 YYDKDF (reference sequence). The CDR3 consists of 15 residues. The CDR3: CATSRDPTGGGEQYF. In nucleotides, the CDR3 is TGTGCCACCAGCAGAGATCCGACAGGGGGCGGCGAGCAGTACTTC.

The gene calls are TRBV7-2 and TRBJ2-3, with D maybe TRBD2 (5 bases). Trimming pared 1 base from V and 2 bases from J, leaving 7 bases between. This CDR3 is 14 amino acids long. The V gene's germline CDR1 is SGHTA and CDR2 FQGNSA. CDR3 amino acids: CASSLERFTDTQYF. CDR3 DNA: TGTGCCAGCAGCTTAGAGCGGTTCACAGATACGCAGTATTTT.

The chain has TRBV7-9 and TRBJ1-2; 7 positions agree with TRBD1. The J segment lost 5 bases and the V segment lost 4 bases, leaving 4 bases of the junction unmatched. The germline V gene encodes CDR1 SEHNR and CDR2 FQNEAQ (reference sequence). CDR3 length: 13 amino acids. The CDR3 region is CASSSRTGYGYTF. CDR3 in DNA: TGTGCCAGCAGCTCAAGGACAGGTTATGGCTACACCTTC. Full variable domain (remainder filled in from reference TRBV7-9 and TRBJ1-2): DTGVSQNPRHKITKRGQNVTFRCDPISEHNRLYWYRQTLGQGPEFLTYFQNEAQLEKSRLLSDRFSAERPKGSFSTLEIQRTEQGDSAMYLCASSSRTGYGYTFGSGTRLTVV.

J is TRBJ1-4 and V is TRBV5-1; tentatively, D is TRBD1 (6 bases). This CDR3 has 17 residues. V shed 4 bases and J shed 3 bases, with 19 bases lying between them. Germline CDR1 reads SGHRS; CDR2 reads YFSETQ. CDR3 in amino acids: CASSPGAGDVANEKLFF. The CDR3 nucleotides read TGCGCCAGCAGCCCGGGGGCAGGGGACGTGGCTAATGAAAAACTGTTTTTT.

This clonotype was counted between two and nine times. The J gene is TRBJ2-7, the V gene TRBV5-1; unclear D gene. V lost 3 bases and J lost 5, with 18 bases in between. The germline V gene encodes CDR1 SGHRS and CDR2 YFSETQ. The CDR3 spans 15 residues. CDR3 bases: TGCGCCAGCAGCTGGGCGCCCAGGACGGAAAACGAGCAGTACTTC. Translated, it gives CASSWAPRTENEQYF.

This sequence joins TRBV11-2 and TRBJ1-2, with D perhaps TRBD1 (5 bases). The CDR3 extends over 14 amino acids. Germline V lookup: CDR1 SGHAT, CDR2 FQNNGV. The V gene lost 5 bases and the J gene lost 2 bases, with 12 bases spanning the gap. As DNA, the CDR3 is TGTGCCAGCAGCCTCATGGGACTGAACTATGGCTACACCTTC. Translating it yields CASSLMGLNYGYTF.

This CDR3 is CASSQDGQPNQPQHF. The CDR3 nucleotides are TGTGCCAGCAGCCAAGATGGACAACCCAATCAGCCCCAGCATTTT. The V and J genes are TRBV3-1 and TRBJ1-5; TRBD1 is a possible D gene (5 bases). Trimming shortened V by 0 bases and J by 3 bases, and 9 bases separated the two germline ends. CDR3 length equals 15 residues. Germline V lookup: CDR1 LGHDT, CDR2 YNNKEL (reference sequence).

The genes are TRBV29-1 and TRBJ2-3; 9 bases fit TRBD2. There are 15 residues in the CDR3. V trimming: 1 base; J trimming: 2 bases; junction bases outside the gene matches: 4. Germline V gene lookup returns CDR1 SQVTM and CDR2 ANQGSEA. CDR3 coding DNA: TGCAGCGTTGAAGGGCTAGCGGGGACCACAGATACGCAGTATTTT. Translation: CSVEGLAGTTDTQYF.

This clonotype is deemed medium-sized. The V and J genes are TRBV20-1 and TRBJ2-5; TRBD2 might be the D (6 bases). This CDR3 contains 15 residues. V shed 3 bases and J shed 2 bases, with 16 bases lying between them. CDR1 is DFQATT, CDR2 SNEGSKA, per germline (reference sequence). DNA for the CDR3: TGCAGTGCTAGTCAACAACGGGCGGGGCAAGAGACCCAGTACTTC. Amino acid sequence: CSASQQRAGQETQYF.

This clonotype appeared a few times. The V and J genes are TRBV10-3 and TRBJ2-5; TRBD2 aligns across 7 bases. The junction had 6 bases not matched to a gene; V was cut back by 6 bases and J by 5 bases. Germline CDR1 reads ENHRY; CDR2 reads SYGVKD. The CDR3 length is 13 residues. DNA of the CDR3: TGTGCCATCAGCGATCGGGGAGGGGAGACCCAGTACTTC. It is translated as CAISDRGGETQYF.

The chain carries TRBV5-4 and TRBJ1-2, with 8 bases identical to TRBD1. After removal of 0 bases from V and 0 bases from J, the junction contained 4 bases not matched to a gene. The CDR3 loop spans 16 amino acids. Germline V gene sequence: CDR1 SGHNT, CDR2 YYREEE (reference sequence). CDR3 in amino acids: CASSLAATGANYGYTF. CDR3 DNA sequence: TGTGCCAGCAGCTTGGCCGCGACAGGGGCTAACTATGGCTACACCTTC.

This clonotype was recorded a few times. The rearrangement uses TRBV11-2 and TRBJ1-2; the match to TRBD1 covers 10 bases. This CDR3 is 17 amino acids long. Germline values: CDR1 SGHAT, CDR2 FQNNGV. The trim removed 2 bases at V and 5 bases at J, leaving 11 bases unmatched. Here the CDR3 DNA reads TGTGCCAGCAGCTTACGTAGGGGGGACAGGGGATCGTATGGCTACACCTTC. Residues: CASSLRRGDRGSYGYTF.

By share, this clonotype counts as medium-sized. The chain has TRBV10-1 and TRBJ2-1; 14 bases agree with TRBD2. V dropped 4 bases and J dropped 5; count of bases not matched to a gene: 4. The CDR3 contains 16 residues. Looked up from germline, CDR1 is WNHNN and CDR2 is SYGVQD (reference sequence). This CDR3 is CASSAGLAGGDNEQFF. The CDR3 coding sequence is TGCGCCAGCAGTGCTGGACTAGCGGGGGGCGACAATGAGCAGTTCTTC.

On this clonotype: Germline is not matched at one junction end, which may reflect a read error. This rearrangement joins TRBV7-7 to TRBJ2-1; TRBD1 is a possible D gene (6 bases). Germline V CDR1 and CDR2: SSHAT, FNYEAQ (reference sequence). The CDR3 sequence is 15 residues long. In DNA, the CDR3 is TGTGCTAGCAGTAAACAGGGTGGAACCTACAATGAGCAGTTCTTC. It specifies CASSKQGGTYNEQFF.

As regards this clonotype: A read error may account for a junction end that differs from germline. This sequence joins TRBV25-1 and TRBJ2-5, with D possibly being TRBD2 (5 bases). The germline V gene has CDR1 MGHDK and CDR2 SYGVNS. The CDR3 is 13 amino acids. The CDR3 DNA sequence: TGTGCCGGCAGCCGGAGATCGGGGGAGACCCAGTACTTC. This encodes CAGSRRSGETQYF. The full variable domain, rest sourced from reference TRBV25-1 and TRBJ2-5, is EADIYQTPRYLVIGTGKKITLECSQTMGHDKMYWYQQDPGMELHLIHYSYGVNSTEKGDLSSESTVSRIRTEHFPLTLESARPSHTSQYLCAGSRRSGETQYFGPGTRLLVL.

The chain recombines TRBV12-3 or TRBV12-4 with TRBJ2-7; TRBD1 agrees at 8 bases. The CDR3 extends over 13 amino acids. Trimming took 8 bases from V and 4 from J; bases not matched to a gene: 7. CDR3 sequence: CASRTGNSYEQYF. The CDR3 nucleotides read TGTGCCAGCCGGACAGGGAACTCTTACGAGCAGTACTTC.

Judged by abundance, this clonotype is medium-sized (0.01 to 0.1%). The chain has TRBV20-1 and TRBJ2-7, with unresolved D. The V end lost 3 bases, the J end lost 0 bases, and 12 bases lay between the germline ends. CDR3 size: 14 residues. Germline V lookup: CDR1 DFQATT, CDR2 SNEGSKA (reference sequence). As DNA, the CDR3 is TGCAGTGCTAGCCCCCCTAGGGACTCCTACGAGCAGTACTTC. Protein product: CSASPPRDSYEQYF.

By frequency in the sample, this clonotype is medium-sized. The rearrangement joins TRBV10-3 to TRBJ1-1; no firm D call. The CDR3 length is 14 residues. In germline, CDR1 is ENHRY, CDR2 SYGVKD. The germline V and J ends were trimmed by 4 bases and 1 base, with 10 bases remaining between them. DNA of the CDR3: TGTGCCATCAGTGGGTCTTCGAGGAACACTGAAGCTTTCTTT. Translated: CAISGSSRNTEAFF.